This entry is about one T cell receptor beta chain. No antigen is known for it. The data stem from a study of T cells in Graves' hyperthyroidism and ophthalmopathy. Study-level results: Appearing also in blood were most of the thyroid clonotypes expanded above 0.001.

CDR3 size: 14 residues. V was clipped by 8 bases and J by 10 bases, with 18 bases between them. Graves' hyperthyroidism was deemed stable given no ophthalmopathy progression within 18 months. Uncontrolled infection, other autoimmune disease, pregnancy or lactation excluded patients. TCR beta CDR3 sequences were amplified from RNA transcripts. The HTBI set primed first-round TCR CDR3 RT-PCR. MiXCR, run by TCRdb on the multiplex PCR reads, gives a single entry per CDR3 protein. Here the sample spans roughly 93,000 distinct CDR3 sequences, 35% to 50% being singletons. The specimen sequenced was peripheral blood or thyroid tissue (not recorded which). This receptor was obtained from a woman aged 25 to 39 with Graves' hyperthyroidism. The rearrangement links TRBV12-3 or TRBV12-4 to TRBJ1-6; TRBD1 might be the D (6 bases). CDR3 sequence (DNA): TGTGCCAGCGGTCGGTCGTCAGGGGACTCACCCCTCCACTTT. Its protein is CASGRSSGDSPLHF.